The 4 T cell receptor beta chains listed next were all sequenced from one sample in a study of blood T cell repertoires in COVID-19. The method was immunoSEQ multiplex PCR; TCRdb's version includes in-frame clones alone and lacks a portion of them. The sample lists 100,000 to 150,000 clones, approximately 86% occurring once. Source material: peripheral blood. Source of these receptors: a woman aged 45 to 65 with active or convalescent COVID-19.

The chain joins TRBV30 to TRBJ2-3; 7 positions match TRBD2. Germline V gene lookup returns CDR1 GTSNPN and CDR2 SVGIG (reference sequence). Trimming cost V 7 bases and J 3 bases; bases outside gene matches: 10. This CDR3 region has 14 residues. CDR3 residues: CASRLAGGTDTQYF. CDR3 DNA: TGTGCCTCAAGACTAGCCGGGGGGACAGATACGCAGTATTTT. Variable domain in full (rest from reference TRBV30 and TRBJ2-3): SQTIHQWPATLVQPVGSPLSLECTVEGTSNPNLYWYRQAAGRGLQLLFYSVGIGQISSEVPQNLSASRPQDRQFILSSKKLLLSDSGFYLCASRLAGGTDTQYFGPGTRLTVL.

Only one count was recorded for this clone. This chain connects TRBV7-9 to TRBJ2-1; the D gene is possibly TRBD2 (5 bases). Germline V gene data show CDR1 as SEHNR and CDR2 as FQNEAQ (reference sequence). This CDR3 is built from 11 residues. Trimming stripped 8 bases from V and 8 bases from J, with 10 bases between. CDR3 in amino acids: CASGSYYEQFF. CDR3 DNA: TGTGCCAGCGGGAGCTATTATGAGCAGTTCTTC.

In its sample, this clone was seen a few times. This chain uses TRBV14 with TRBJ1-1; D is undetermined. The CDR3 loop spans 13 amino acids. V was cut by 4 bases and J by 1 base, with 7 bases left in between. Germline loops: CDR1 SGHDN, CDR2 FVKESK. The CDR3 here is CASSLYRNTEAFF. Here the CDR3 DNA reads TGTGCCAGCAGCCTATACAGGAACACTGAAGCTTTCTTT.

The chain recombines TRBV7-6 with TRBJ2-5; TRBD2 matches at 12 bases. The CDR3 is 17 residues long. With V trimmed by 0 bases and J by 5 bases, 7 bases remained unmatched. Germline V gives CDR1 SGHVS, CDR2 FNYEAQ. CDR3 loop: CASSLARTSGIGETQYF. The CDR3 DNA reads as TGTGCCAGCAGCTTAGCGAGGACTAGCGGGATCGGCGAGACCCAGTACTTC.